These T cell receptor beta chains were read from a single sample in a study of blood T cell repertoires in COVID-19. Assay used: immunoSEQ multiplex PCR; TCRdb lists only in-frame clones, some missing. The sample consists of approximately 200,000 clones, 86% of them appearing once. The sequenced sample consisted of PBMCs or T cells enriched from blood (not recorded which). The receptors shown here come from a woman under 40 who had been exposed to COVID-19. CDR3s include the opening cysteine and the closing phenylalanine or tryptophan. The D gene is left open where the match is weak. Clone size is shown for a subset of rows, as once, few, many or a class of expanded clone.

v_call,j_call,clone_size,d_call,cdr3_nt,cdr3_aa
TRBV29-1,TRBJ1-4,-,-,TGCAGCGTTGGCGGCAACCCGAATGAAAAACTGTTTTTT,CSVGGNPNEKLFF
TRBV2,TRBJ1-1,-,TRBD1,TGTGCCAGCAGGGGCCTGACAGGGGGCAAAGCTTTCTTT,CASRGLTGGKAFF
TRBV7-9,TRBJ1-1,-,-,TGTGCCAGCAGCATCGAGGACAGTCGGGCTTTCTTT,CASSIEDSRAFF
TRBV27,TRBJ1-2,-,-,TGTGCCAGCAGGGCTGAGACGGGACTTTGGCCGATCTATGGCTACACCTTC,CASRAETGLWPIYGYTF
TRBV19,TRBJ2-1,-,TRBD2,TGTGCCAGTAGAGCGGGGCGCGCGGGGGAGCAGTTCTTC,CASRAGRAGEQFF
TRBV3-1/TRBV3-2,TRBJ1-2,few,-,TGTGCCAGCAGCCAAGACTGGGGGGGAAGCTTGTTTGGCTACACCTTC,CASSQDWGGSLFGYTF
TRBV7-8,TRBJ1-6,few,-,TGTGCCAGCAGCCCACAGGGAGAGTTTAATTCACCCCTCCACTTT,CASSPQGEFNSPLHF
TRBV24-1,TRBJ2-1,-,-,TGTGCCACCAGTGATTCTCAGGGGATCTCCTACAATGAGCAGTTCTTC,CATSDSQGISYNEQFF
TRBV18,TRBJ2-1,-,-,TGTGCCAGCTCCCTGTTCCTGGGACAAAATGAGCAGTTCTTC,CASSLFLGQNEQFF
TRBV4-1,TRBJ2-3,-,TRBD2,TGCGCCAGCAGCCCCCGGGAGGGGGGGGCGTCAGATACGCAGTATTTT,CASSPREGGASDTQYF
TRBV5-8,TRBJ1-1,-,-,TGTGCCAGCAGGCGGGTCACTGAAGCTTTCTTT,CASRRVTEAFF
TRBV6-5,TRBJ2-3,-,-,TGTGCCAGCAGTTTGGTACAGGGAACGAGCACAGATACGCAGTATTTT,CASSLVQGTSTDTQYF
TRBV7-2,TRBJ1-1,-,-,TGTGCCAGCACCCCGGGACAATTTGACCCCTTGAACACTGAAGCTTTCTTT,CASTPGQFDPLNTEAFF
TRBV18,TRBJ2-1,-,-,TGTGCCAGCTCACCGAACAGGGCCATGGATGAGCAGTTCTTC,CASSPNRAMDEQFF
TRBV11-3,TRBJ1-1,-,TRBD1,TGTGCCAGCAGCCCATGGGACAGGCGGGTCAACACTGAAGCTTTCTTT,CASSPWDRRVNTEAFF
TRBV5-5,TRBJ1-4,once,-,TGTGCCAGCAGCTTTCTAGGAGACGCTAATGAAAAACTGTTTTTT,CASSFLGDANEKLFF
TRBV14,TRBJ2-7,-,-,TGTGCCAGCGTTACCTACTACGAGCAGTACTTC,CASVTYYEQYF
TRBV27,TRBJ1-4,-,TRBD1,TGTGCCAGCAGCCGGAAGACAGGGGTAGATGAAAAACTGTTTTTT,CASSRKTGVDEKLFF
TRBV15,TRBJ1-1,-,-,TGTGCCACCAGCACCAGGGGACGCACTGAAGCTTTCTTT,CATSTRGRTEAFF
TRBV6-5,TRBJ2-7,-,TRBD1,TGTGCCAGCAGTTACTCCGGGACAGGGGAGGTCGAGCAGTACTTC,CASSYSGTGEVEQYF
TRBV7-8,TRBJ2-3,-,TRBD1,TGTGCCAGCAGCTCGCAGGGGGCGCGGACAGATACGCAGTATTTT,CASSSQGARTDTQYF
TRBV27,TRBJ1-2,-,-,TGTGCCAGCAGTTTCTCAGGGAACTATGGCTACACCTTC,CASSFSGNYGYTF